These T cell receptor beta chains were read from a single sample in a study of CD8+ T cells in alopecia areata. Generated by immunoSEQ multiplex PCR, the TCRdb table keeps only in-frame clones and is missing some. Among over 60,000 clones, about half were seen once, and the ten largest hold roughly 22%. Sequences were derived from CD8+ T cells sorted from blood, sampled at approximately week 36, from a patient treated with tofacitinib. The receptors come from a human donor with alopecia areata. The CDR3 runs from the conserved cysteine through the conserved F or W. D genes are given only for firm matches. The size of a clone is reported for some rows only, either as once, few or many, or as a class for expanded clones.

j_gene	d_gene	abundance	v_gene	CDR3nt	CDR3aa
TRBJ2-3	NA	NA	TRBV5-1	TGCGCCAGCAGCTGGGAGGACGGAGGGTCCACAGATACGCAGTATTTT	CASSWEDGGSTDTQYF
TRBJ2-3	TRBD2	NA	TRBV5-1	TGCGCCAGCAGCTTAAGTCTAGCGGCATCCACAGATACGCAGTATTTT	CASSLSLAASTDTQYF
TRBJ1-5	TRBD1	NA	TRBV4-1	TGCGCCAGCAGCCAAAGGTGGGGACAGGGAGAGAGCAATCAGCCCCAGCATTTT	CASSQRWGQGESNQPQHF
TRBJ2-1	TRBD2	NA	TRBV7-2	TGTGCCAGCAGCGCCCGCCCAGCGGGAGTTCTCAATGAGCAGTTCTTC	CASSARPAGVLNEQFF
TRBJ2-1	TRBD2	NA	TRBV29-1	TGCAGCCCTGAAGGACTAGCGGGAGATAATGAGCAGTTCTTC	CSPEGLAGDNEQFF
TRBJ1-2	NA	NA	TRBV9	TGTGCCAGCAGCGCGACATTATCTGGCTACACCTTC	CASSATLSGYTF
TRBJ2-7	TRBD2	NA	TRBV5-1	TGCGCCAGCAGCCCAGCGGGAGCGCCCTACGAGCAGTACTTC	CASSPAGAPYEQYF
TRBJ2-1	NA	NA	TRBV15	TGTGCCACCAGCAGAAACCCTAAAAATGAGCAGTTCTTC	CATSRNPKNEQFF
TRBJ2-7	TRBD1	NA	TRBV29-1	TGCAGCGTTGTAGGACAGGCCTACGAGCAGTACTTC	CSVVGQAYEQYF
TRBJ2-2	NA	NA	TRBV7-3	TGTGCCAGCAGCAACGGGACGGCAGCGGCGCGCACCGGGGAGCTGTTTTTT	CASSNGTAAARTGELFF
TRBJ1-1	NA	NA	TRBV27	TGTGCCGCGGGGACACCGAACACTGAAGCTTTCTTT	CAAGTPNTEAFF
TRBJ2-5	TRBD2	few	TRBV7-2	TGTGCCAGCAGCTCGCGGTGGACTAGCGGCCAAGAGACCCAGTACTTC	CASSSRWTSGQETQYF
TRBJ1-1	NA	NA	TRBV29-1	TGCAGCGTCCTGGACATGGAAGCTTTCTTT	CSVLDMEAFF
TRBJ2-7	TRBD2	NA	TRBV5-1	TGCGCCAGCAGCCTACTGTCGGGAGGGAGCCTCGAGCAGTACTTC	CASSLLSGGSLEQYF
TRBJ2-4	NA	NA	TRBV6-6	TGTGCCACCATACCCCGAGGAGCCAAAAACATTCAGTACTTC	CATIPRGAKNIQYF
TRBJ2-1	TRBD2	NA	TRBV30	TGTGCCTGGAGTGTTATAGCGGGAGCCCACAATGAGCAGTTCTTC	CAWSVIAGAHNEQFF
TRBJ2-7	TRBD1	NA	TRBV9	TGTGCCAGCGAACACGGGACAGGGGGAGGCAACGAGCAGTACTTC	CASEHGTGGGNEQYF
TRBJ2-1	TRBD2	NA	TRBV7-2	TGTGCCAGCAGAGATCCCACCAGCGGGACGACGGACGACAATGAGCAGTTCTTC	CASRDPTSGTTDDNEQFF
TRBJ2-1	TRBD2	NA	TRBV19	TGTGCCAGTAGTCCAGGACTAGCGGGAGGGCAGACTTTCTACAATGAGCAGTTCTTC	CASSPGLAGGQTFYNEQFF
TRBJ2-1	TRBD2	few	TRBV12-5	TGTGCTAGTGGTTGGGGACTAGACGGTGAGCAGTTCTTC	CASGWGLDGEQFF
TRBJ1-2	NA	NA	TRBV28	TGTGCCAGCAGTTTTACACCCCGCTTCAGGGATGGCTACACCTTC	CASSFTPRFRDGYTF
TRBJ2-4	NA	once	TRBV30	TGTGCCTCAAATTTCAGGGGCTACATTCAGTACTTC	CASNFRGYIQYF
TRBJ2-1	NA	NA	TRBV7-9	TGTGCCAGCAGCTTGTTCGGCGTGAGCGGGCCACTACATATACAAGGGCAGTTCTTC	CASSLFGVSGPLHIQGQFF
TRBJ2-3	NA	NA	TRBV6-6	TGTGCCAGCAGTTCCACCCGGGACTGGAGGGATACGCAGTATTTT	CASSSTRDWRDTQYF
TRBJ2-1	TRBD1	NA	TRBV5-5	TGTGCCAGCAGCTGGGGACAGGGGGCTGGCAATGAGCAGTTCTTC	CASSWGQGAGNEQFF
TRBJ2-2	TRBD2	NA	TRBV9	TGTGCCAGCAGCGTAGTAGGGACTAGTTATACCGGGGAGCTGTTTTTT	CASSVVGTSYTGELFF
TRBJ2-1	TRBD2	NA	TRBV4-2	TGTGCCAGCAGCCAAGCTAGCGGGGCATACAATGAGCAGTTCTTC	CASSQASGAYNEQFF
TRBJ2-7	NA	NA	TRBV27	TGTGCCAGCAGTCCCAGGGGCCGTTACGAGCAGTACTTC	CASSPRGRYEQYF
TRBJ1-5	NA	few	TRBV6-1	TGTGCCAGCAGCCACGACCCGGGGGGCCAGCCCCAGCATTTT	CASSHDPGGQPQHF
TRBJ2-1	TRBD2	few	TRBV30	TGTGCCTGGTCCGGGACTAGCGGGAGAATTGAGCAGTTCTTC	CAWSGTSGRIEQFF
TRBJ2-1	TRBD2	once	TRBV30	TGTGCCTGGATTGATCGATCTAGCGGTTACAATGAGCAGTTCTTC	CAWIDRSSGYNEQFF
TRBJ1-2	NA	few	TRBV29-1	TGCAGCGTTGCGAGCGGGGGAAAGAGCTATGGCTACACCTTC	CSVASGGKSYGYTF
TRBJ1-1	NA	NA	TRBV5-1	TGCGCCAGCAGAACGAACAGGGAGAACACTGAAGCTTTCTTT	CASRTNRENTEAFF
TRBJ1-1	TRBD1	NA	TRBV7-8	TGTGCCAGCAGCTTGATACAGGGGGCCAACACTGAAGCTTTCTTT	CASSLIQGANTEAFF
TRBJ2-6	NA	NA	TRBV4-1	TGCGCCAGCAGCCAAGCGCGGCTTGGGGCCAACGTCCTGACTTTC	CASSQARLGANVLTF
TRBJ2-7	NA	NA	TRBV21-1	TGTGCCAGCAGCCCCGGTGAGGACAGGACTCGGTGGGAGTACTTC	CASSPGEDRTRWEYF
TRBJ2-3	NA	NA	TRBV9	TGTGCCAGCAGCGTAGGGGCATACGGGACAGATACGCAGTATTTT	CASSVGAYGTDTQYF
TRBJ1-1	NA	NA	TRBV5-1	TGCGCCAGCAGCCCTGGTTACACTGAAGCTTTCTTT	CASSPGYTEAFF
TRBJ2-5	NA	once	TRBV25-1	TGTGCCAGCAATTTGGGGGAGACCCAGTACTTC	CASNLGETQYF
TRBJ2-1	TRBD2	few	TRBV29-1	TGCAGCGTTGTCGGCGGGAGTATCTACAATGAGCAGTTCTTC	CSVVGGSIYNEQFF
TRBJ2-7	TRBD2	NA	TRBV7-2	TGTGCCAGCAGCTTAGGTCGCGGACTAGCGGCCACCTACGAGCAGTACTTC	CASSLGRGLAATYEQYF
TRBJ2-7	NA	NA	TRBV14	TGTGCCAGCGAGGCAGGGCGAACCTACGAGCAGTACTTC	CASEAGRTYEQYF
TRBJ1-2	NA	few	TRBV30	TGTGCCACCCCGAGCTCTAACTATGGCTACACCTTC	CATPSSNYGYTF
TRBJ2-1	NA	few	TRBV25-1	TGTGCCAGCAGTGCTTCCCGTAGCACGAATGAGCAGTTCTTC	CASSASRSTNEQFF
TRBJ2-4	NA	NA	TRBV29-1	TGCAGCGCTACGTTGGGACTAGCCAAAAACATTCAGTACTTC	CSATLGLAKNIQYF
TRBJ2-1	NA	once	TRBV4-3	TGCGCCAGCAGCCAAGATACCGGGCAGTCCTACAATGAGCAGTTCTTC	CASSQDTGQSYNEQFF